This is a list of T cell receptor beta chains from one sample in a study of T cells after yellow fever vaccination. TCRdb reprocessed the 5' RACE reads via MiXCR and lists one record per CDR3 protein. This sample has some 300,000 distinct CDR3 sequences; 8.5% to 10% occur once, and the top ten carry 3% to 3.5%. The sample here was CD4+ T cells sorted from PBMCs, taken 5 days after the yellow fever booster vaccination. The receptors were sampled from a man aged 18-30 years who received the YFV17D yellow fever vaccine. Both conserved end residues are part of each CDR3. D genes are given only for firm matches. Some rows have no size entry. The others give once, few or many, or a class for an expanded clone.

>TRBD1|TRBJ2-2|TRBV5-6|few
CASSRHQGQGTGGELFF
TGTGCCAGCAGCAGACATCAGGGACAGGGGACCGGCGGGGAGCTGTTTTTT
>.|TRBJ2-4|TRBV5-1|.
CAILLAKNIQYF
TGCGCCATTCTCCTAGCCAAAAACATTCAGTACTTC
>TRBD2|TRBJ2-1|TRBV5-1|few
CASSFGLAGTYNEQFF
TGCGCCAGCAGCTTCGGACTAGCGGGGACATACAATGAGCAGTTCTTC
>TRBD1|TRBJ1-1|TRBV5-1|few
CASSPSTGLNTEAFF
TGCGCCAGCAGCCCCTCGACAGGGCTGAACACTGAAGCTTTCTTT
>TRBD1|TRBJ1-1|TRBV18|.
CASSPGQGKAFF
TGTGCCAGCTCACCAGGACAGGGCAAGGCTTTCTTT
>TRBD1|TRBJ1-2|TRBV20-1|.
CGTGTGFYYGYTF
TGCGGGACCGGGACAGGATTCTACTATGGCTACACCTTC
>TRBD1|TRBJ1-2|TRBV7-6|few
CASSLVSGGKGGYTF
TGTGCCAGCAGCTTAGTTTCAGGGGGCAAGGGTGGCTACACCTTC
>.|TRBJ1-3|TRBV6-2/TRBV6-3|.
CASIPAPGTTIYF
TGTGCCAGCATCCCGGCCCCTGGAACCACCATATATTTT
>TRBD2|TRBJ2-1|TRBV11-1|.
CASSSRGGLGNEQFF
TGTGCCAGCAGCAGCCGGGGGGGCTTGGGCAATGAGCAGTTCTTC
>TRBD1|TRBJ2-3|TRBV9|many
CASSAGLLGRGQTDTQYF
TGTGCCAGCAGCGCAGGTCTCCTCGGCAGGGGGCAAACAGATACGCAGTATTTT
>.|TRBJ1-6|TRBV5-1|.
CASSLAGLRNSPLHF
TGCGCCAGCAGCTTGGCAGGCCTACGGAATTCACCCCTCCACTTT
>TRBD2|TRBJ2-5|TRBV3-1|.
CASSQGLAGGYQETQYF
TGTGCCAGCAGCCAAGGACTAGCGGGGGGGTACCAAGAGACCCAGTACTTC
>TRBD1|TRBJ1-6|TRBV18|few
CASSPRTGDNSPLHF
TGTGCCAGCTCACCCCGGACAGGAGACAATTCACCCCTCCACTTT
>.|TRBJ1-4|TRBV7-9|many
CASSSSATNEKLFF
TGTGCCAGCAGCTCCAGTGCAACTAATGAAAAACTGTTTTTT
>.|TRBJ2-5|TRBV5-4|.
CASSLEGDETQYF
TGTGCCAGCAGCTTGGAGGGGGACGAGACCCAGTACTTC
>.|TRBJ2-7|TRBV29-1|few
CSVFRGGIEQYF
TGCAGCGTTTTCAGGGGCGGGATCGAGCAGTACTTC
>TRBD2|TRBJ2-2|TRBV7-2|.
CASSLVRGAYTGELFF
TGTGCCAGCAGCTTAGTGCGGGGGGCCTACACCGGGGAGCTGTTTTTT
>.|TRBJ1-2|TRBV27|few
CASSPSGGHYGYTF
TGTGCCAGCAGTCCCTCGGGGGGACACTATGGCTACACCTTC
>.|TRBJ2-3|TRBV20-1|few
CSAPGTTDTQYF
TGCAGTGCGCCTGGTACCACAGATACGCAGTATTTT
>.|TRBJ2-2|TRBV7-2|many
CASSPPGTRWSGELFF
TGTGCCAGCAGCCCTCCCGGGACGAGGTGGTCCGGGGAGCTGTTTTTT
>.|TRBJ2-1|TRBV7-2|few
CASSIAGTSSYNEQFF
TGTGCCAGCAGCATTGCCGGGACATCTTCCTACAATGAGCAGTTCTTC
>.|TRBJ2-3|TRBV6-2/TRBV6-3|.
CASSDPGRDTQYF
TGTGCCAGCAGTGATCCGGGGCGGGATACGCAGTATTTT
>TRBD1|TRBJ2-5|TRBV19|few
CASSIGTGTGAGETQYF
TGTGCCAGTAGTATAGGAACCGGGACAGGGGCGGGAGAGACCCAGTACTTC
>.|TRBJ2-1|TRBV6-2/TRBV6-3|.
CASSYSTVLNEQFF
TGTGCCAGCAGTTACTCGACGGTGCTGAATGAGCAGTTCTTC
>TRBD1|TRBJ2-5|TRBV9|.
CASSPAGTGVETQYF
TGTGCCAGCAGCCCGGCCGGGACAGGGGTGGAGACCCAGTACTTC
>.|TRBJ2-7|TRBV7-2|.
CASSPRADSYEQYF
TGTGCCAGCAGCCCCCGGGCGGACTCCTACGAGCAGTACTTC
>TRBD2|TRBJ2-1|TRBV9|many
CASRGGSGGHNEQFF
TGTGCCAGCAGGGGAGGTAGCGGGGGTCACAATGAGCAGTTCTTC
>.|TRBJ1-1|TRBV27|.
CASALSPVNTEAFF
TGTGCCAGCGCGCTCTCCCCGGTGAACACTGAAGCTTTCTTT
>.|TRBJ2-1|TRBV5-5|many
CASSSGLGGHIDEQFF
TGTGCCAGCAGCTCCGGTCTGGGGGGGCATATCGATGAGCAGTTCTTC
>.|TRBJ2-7|TRBV20-1|.
CSAWDSTYEQYF
TGCAGTGCTTGGGACTCCACCTACGAGCAGTACTTC
>.|TRBJ1-2|TRBV6-5|.
CASSYSPAYGYTF
TGTGCCAGCAGTTATTCCCCGGCCTATGGCTACACCTTC
>.|TRBJ2-1|TRBV5-1|few
CASSLPRSSGGNEQFF
TGCGCCAGCAGCTTACCCAGATCAAGTGGTGGGAATGAGCAGTTCTTC
>.|TRBJ1-2|TRBV11-2|few
CASTPGYYGYTF
TGTGCCAGCACCCCAGGGTACTATGGCTACACCTTC
>TRBD1|TRBJ2-2|TRBV11-2|many
CASSLAGQGNDGELFF
TGTGCCAGCAGCTTGGCTGGACAGGGTAATGACGGGGAGCTGTTTTTT
>.|TRBJ2-7|TRBV7-8|many
CASSPREGEDYEQYF
TGTGCCAGCAGCCCCAGGGAAGGGGAGGACTACGAGCAGTACTTC
>TRBD1|TRBJ1-1|TRBV7-7|.
CASSSGGRVTEAFF
TGTGCCAGCAGCTCAGGGGGCAGGGTCACTGAAGCTTTCTTT